Listed here are 12 T cell receptor beta chains from one sample, sequenced in a study of blood T cell repertoires in COVID-19. TCRdb's copy holds only in-frame clones and misses some; the assay was immunoSEQ multiplex PCR. The sample has around 150,000 clones; 75% to 90% are singletons. The sequencing sample was made of peripheral blood. These receptors were collected from a woman aged 55 to 70 with active COVID-19.

The CDR3 spells CASSQFPGGPLHF. CDR3 sequence (DNA): TGTGCCAGCAGCCAATTCCCCGGTGGTCCCCTCCACTTT. V is TRBV14 and J is TRBJ1-6; D remains unclear. CDR3 length equals 13 residues. Germline V lookup: CDR1 SGHDN, CDR2 FVKESK. V dropped 2 bases and J dropped 13 bases, with 12 bases sitting between them. The variable domain in full, completed from reference TRBV14 and TRBJ1-6, reads EAGVTQFPSHSVIEKGQTVTLRCDPISGHDNLYWYRRVMGKEIKFLLHFVKESKQDESGMPNNRFLAERTGGTYSTLKVQPAELEDSGVYFCASSQFPGGPLHFGNGTRLTVT.

The rearrangement uses TRBV10-3 and TRBJ2-1, with 11 bases identical to TRBD2. V trimming: 6 bases; J trimming: 5 bases; junction bases outside the gene matches: 9. The germline V gene encodes CDR1 ENHRY and CDR2 SYGVKD. The CDR3 consists of 16 residues. The CDR3 DNA reads as TGTGCCATCAGGGCTACTAGCGGGAGTTCCAACAATGAGCAGTTCTTC. This codes for CAIRATSGSSNNEQFF.

The genes are TRBV18 and TRBJ1-1; D unresolved. With 3 bases removed from V and 0 bases from J, the gap between germline ends came to 14 bases. The CDR3 totals 16 residues. CDR1 KGHSH and CDR2 LQKENI come from the germline V gene. CDR3: CASSPSEGSMNTEAFF. The DNA for the CDR3 is TGTGCCAGCTCACCGTCCGAGGGCTCTATGAACACTGAAGCTTTCTTT.

In its sample, this clone was seen a few times. The chain uses TRBV5-1 and TRBJ1-1; 8 bases map to TRBD1. Germline values: CDR1 SGHRS, CDR2 YFSETQ. J was trimmed by 5 bases and V by 3 bases; bases with no gene match: 9. This CDR3 contains 15 residues. The CDR3 DNA sequence: TGCGCCAGCAGCTACGGTGCAGGGGGCTGGACTGAAGCTTTCTTT. Its protein product is CASSYGAGGWTEAFF.

This clone is a singleton in its sample. V gene TRBV5-1 combines with J gene TRBJ1-3, with D perhaps matching TRBD1 (5 bases). The CDR3 loop spans 14 amino acids. The germline V gene encodes CDR1 SGHRS and CDR2 YFSETQ. Trimming removed 4 bases at V and 0 bases at J, with 8 bases between. The CDR3 reads CASSVTASGNTIYF. DNA for the CDR3: TGCGCCAGCAGCGTGACAGCCTCTGGAAACACCATATATTTT. The variable domain in full, with the rest retrieved from reference TRBV5-1 and TRBJ1-3, is KAGVTQTPRYLIKTRGQQVTLSCSPISGHRSVSWYQQTPGQGLQFLFEYFSETQRNKGNFPGRFSGRQFSNSRSEMNVSTLELGDSALYLCASSVTASGNTIYFGEGSWLTVV.

CDR3 protein: CASSNRQGAAFF. The CDR3 DNA reads TGTGCCAGTAGTAATAGACAGGGAGCAGCTTTCTTT. The genes are TRBV19 and TRBJ1-1; 7 bases line up with TRBD1. The V gene's germline CDR1 is LNHDA and CDR2 SQIVND (reference sequence). CDR3 length equals 12 residues. The V gene end was trimmed by 4 bases and the J gene end by 10 bases; junction bases not matched to a gene: 6.

The chain employs TRBV24-1 and TRBJ2-3; 7 bases match TRBD2. Germline V lookup: CDR1 KGHDR, CDR2 SFDVKD. The CDR3 is made up of 12 amino acids. The V and J ends lost 9 bases and 1 base, in that order; junction bases with no gene match: 0. The CDR3 sequence is CATAGGTDTQYF. In nucleotides, the CDR3 is TGTGCCACCGCGGGGGGCACAGATACGCAGTATTTT.

The chain combines TRBV6-2 or TRBV6-3 with TRBJ1-6; 7 bases line up with TRBD1. The CDR3 totals 14 residues. After removal of 2 bases from V and 9 bases from J, the junction contained 4 bases not matched to a gene. In germline, CDR1 is MNHEY, CDR2 SVGEGT. CDR3: CASSYTGETSPLHF. For the CDR3, the DNA is TGTGCCAGCAGTTACACAGGGGAGACTTCACCCCTCCACTTT.

The chain recombines TRBV6-2 or TRBV6-3 with TRBJ2-3, with a weak D call TRBD2 (7 bases). With 6 bases removed from V and 0 bases from J, the gap between germline ends came to 22 bases. The CDR3 covers 18 residues. CDR1 and CDR2 from the germline V gene are MNHEY and SVGEGT. The CDR3 spells CASSTVYPAGASTDTQYF. CDR3 nucleotide sequence: TGTGCCAGCAGCACCGTCTACCCTGCGGGGGCTAGCACAGATACGCAGTATTTT.

The CDR3 sequence: CATSDTSGRVLDEQFF. The CDR3 DNA reads as TGTGCCACCAGTGATACTAGCGGGAGGGTTCTGGATGAGCAGTTCTTC. The rearrangement uses TRBV24-1 and TRBJ2-1, with 13 bases identical to TRBD2. This CDR3 region has 16 residues. Germline CDR1 reads KGHDR; CDR2 reads SFDVKD. V trimming: 3 bases; J trimming: 8 bases; junction bases outside the gene matches: 6.

Here the CDR3 DNA reads TGTGCCAGCAGCGTACCTGGGGGCCCATCCGTTTACACAGATACGCAGTATTTT. It codes for CASSVPGGPSVYTDTQYF. The chain joins TRBV9 to TRBJ2-3; D may be TRBD1 (6 bases). Trimming removed 1 base from V and 2 bases from J, with 20 bases in between. The length of the CDR3 is 18 residues. Germline V gives CDR1 SGDLS, CDR2 YYNGEE.

This clone is a singleton in its sample. The chain combines TRBV6-2 or TRBV6-3 with TRBJ1-5; D is perhaps TRBD1 (5 bases). V lost 5 bases and J lost 7, with 21 bases in between. This CDR3 is built from 16 residues. Germline CDR1 and CDR2: MNHEY and SVGEGT. In DNA form, the CDR3 reads TGTGCCAGCAGTAACGAAGGATGGGGGAGGGACCAGCCCCAGCATTTT. The encoded protein is CASSNEGWGRDQPQHF.